This record concerns one T cell receptor beta chain sequence. Germline loops: CDR1 SQVTM, CDR2 ANQGSEA. This CDR3 contains 13 residues. V lost 7 bases and J lost 1, with 10 bases in between. Some clones are missing from TCRdb's copy, which holds only in-frame ones; the method was immunoSEQ multiplex PCR. The sample includes about 50,000 clones, roughly 89% of them seen just once. These data come from a study of OX40 agonist ivuxolimab in advanced cancers. The chain uses TRBV29-1 and TRBJ1-4, with no clear D. The clonotype comes from an adult with an advanced solid tumor such as melanoma, head and neck, liver or kidney cancer. Here the sequenced sample was CD4+ or CD8+ T cells sorted from blood, taken in a trial of the OX40 agonist ivuxolimab. The CDR3 nucleotides are TGCAGCGCCGCCGGTCAAACTAATGAAAAACTGTTTTTT. This encodes CSAAGQTNEKLFF.